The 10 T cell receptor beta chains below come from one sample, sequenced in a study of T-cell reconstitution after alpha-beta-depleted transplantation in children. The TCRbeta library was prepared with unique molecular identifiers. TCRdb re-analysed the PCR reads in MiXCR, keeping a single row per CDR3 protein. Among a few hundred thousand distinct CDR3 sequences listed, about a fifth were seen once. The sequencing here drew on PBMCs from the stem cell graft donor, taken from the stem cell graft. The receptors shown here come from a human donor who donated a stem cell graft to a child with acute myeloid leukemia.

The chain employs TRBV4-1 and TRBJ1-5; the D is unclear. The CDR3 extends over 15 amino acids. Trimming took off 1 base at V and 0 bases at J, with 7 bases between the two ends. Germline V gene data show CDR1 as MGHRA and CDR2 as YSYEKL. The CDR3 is CASSQGGHSNQPQHF. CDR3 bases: TGCGCCAGCAGCCAAGGAGGGCATAGCAATCAGCCCCAGCATTTT.

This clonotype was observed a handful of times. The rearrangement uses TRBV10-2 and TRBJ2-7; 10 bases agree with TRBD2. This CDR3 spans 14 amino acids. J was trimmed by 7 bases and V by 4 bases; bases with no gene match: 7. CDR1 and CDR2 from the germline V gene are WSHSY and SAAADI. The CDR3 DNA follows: TGCGCCAGCAGTGCGGGACTAGCGACGGGGGAGCAGTACTTC. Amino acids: CASSAGLATGEQYF.

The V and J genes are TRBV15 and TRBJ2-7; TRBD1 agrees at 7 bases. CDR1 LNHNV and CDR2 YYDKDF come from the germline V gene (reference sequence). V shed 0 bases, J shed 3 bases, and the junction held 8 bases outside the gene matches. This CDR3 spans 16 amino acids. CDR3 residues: CATSRDSPDRDYEQYF. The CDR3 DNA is TGTGCCACCAGCAGAGATAGTCCCGACAGGGACTACGAGCAGTACTTC. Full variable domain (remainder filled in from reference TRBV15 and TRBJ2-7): DAMVIQNPRYQVTQFGKPVTLSCSQTLNHNVMYWYQQKSSQAPKLLFHYYDKDFNNEADTPDNFQSRRPNTSFCFLDIRSPGLGDTAMYLCATSRDSPDRDYEQYFGPGTRLTVT.

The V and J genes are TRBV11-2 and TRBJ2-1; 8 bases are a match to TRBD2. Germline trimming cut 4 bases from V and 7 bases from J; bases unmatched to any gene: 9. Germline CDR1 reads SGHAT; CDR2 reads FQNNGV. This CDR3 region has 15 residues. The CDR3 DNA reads TGTGCCAGCAGCTCCGGGACTAGAGTTGGGAATGAGCAGTTCTTC. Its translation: CASSSGTRVGNEQFF.

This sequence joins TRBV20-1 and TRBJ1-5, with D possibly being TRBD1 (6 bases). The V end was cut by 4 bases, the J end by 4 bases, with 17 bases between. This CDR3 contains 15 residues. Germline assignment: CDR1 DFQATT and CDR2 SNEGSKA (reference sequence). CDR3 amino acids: CSATPWGGGNQPQHF. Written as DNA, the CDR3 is TGCAGTGCTACCCCATGGGGAGGGGGTAATCAGCCCCAGCATTTT.

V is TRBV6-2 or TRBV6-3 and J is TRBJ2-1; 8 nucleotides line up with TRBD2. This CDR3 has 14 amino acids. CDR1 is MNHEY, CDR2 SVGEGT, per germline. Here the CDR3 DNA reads TGTGTAACCTTCGGCCCAGCGGGAGTCGATGAGCAGTTCTTC. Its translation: CVTFGPAGVDEQFF.

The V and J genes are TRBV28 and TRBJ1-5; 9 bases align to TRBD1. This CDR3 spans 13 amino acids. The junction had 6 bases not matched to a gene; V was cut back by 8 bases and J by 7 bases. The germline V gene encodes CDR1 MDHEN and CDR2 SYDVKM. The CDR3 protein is CASLGDRAQPQHF. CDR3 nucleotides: TGTGCCAGCTTGGGGGACAGGGCCCAGCCCCAGCATTTT.

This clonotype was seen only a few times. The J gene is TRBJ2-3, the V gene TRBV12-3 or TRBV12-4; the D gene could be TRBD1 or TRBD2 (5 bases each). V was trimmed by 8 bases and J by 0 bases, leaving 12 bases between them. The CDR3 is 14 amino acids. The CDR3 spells CASWGPTSTDTQYF. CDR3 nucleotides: TGTGCCAGCTGGGGACCAACCAGCACAGATACGCAGTATTTT.

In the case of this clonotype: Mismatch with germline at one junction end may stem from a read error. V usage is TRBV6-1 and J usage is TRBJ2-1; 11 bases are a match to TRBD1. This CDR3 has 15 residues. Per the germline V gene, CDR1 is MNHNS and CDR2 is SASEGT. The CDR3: CTSRPGGQGGNEQFF. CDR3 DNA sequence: TGTACCAGCCGCCCGGGGGGACAGGGGGGAAATGAGCAGTTCTTC.

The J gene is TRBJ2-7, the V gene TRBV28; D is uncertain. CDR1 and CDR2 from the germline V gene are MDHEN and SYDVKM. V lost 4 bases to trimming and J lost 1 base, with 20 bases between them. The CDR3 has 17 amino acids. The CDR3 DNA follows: TGTGCCAGCAGTTCCCCTATTACTAAGAGTATTTCCTACGAGCAGTACTTC. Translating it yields CASSSPITKSISYEQYF.